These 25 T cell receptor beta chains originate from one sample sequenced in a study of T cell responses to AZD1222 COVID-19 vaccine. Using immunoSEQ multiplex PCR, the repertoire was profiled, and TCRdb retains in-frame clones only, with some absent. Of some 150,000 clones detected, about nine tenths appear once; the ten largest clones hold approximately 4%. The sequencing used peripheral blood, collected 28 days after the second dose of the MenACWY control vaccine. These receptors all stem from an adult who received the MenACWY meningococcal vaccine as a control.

CDR3: CASSPGAYEQYF. CDR3 sequence (DNA): TGTGCCAGCAGCCCCGGGGCCTACGAGCAGTACTTC. The chain employs TRBV3-1 (or the pseudogene TRBV3-2) and TRBJ2-7, with D maybe TRBD2 (5 bases). Germline CDR1 is LGHDT and CDR2 is YNNKEL (reference sequence). The CDR3 spans 12 residues. Trimming shortened V by 4 bases and J by 2 bases, and 6 bases separated the two germline ends.

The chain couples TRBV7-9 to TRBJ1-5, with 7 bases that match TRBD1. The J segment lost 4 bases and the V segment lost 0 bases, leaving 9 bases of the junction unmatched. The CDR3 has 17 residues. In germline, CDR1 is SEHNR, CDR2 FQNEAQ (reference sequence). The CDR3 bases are TGTGCCAGCAGCTTAGCCACAGGGGTAGTTTGGAATCAGCCCCAGCATTTT. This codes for CASSLATGVVWNQPQHF. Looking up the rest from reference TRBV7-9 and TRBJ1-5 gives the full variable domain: DTGVSQNPRHKITKRGQNVTFRCDPISEHNRLYWYRQTLGQGPEFLTYFQNEAQLEKSRLLSDRFSAERPKGSFSTLEIQRTEQGDSAMYLCASSLATGVVWNQPQHFGDGTRLSIL.

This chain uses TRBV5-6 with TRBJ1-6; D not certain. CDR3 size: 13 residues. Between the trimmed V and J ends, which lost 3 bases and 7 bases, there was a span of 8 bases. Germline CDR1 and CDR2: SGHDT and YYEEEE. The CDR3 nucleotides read TGTGCCAGCAGCTGGCAAAGAAATTCACCCCTCCACTTT. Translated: CASSWQRNSPLHF.

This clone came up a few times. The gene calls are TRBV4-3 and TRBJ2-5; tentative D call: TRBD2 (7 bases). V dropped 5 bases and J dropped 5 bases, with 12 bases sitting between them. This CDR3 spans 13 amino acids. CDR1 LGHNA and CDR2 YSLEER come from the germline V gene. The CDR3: CASSSGGLETQYF. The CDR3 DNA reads TGCGCCAGCAGCTCGGGGGGCTTGGAGACCCAGTACTTC.

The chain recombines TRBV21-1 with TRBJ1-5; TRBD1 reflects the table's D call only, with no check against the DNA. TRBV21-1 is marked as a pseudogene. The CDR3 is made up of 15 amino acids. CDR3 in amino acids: CASTINRQGNQPQHF. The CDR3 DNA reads TGTGCCAGCACTATAAACCGACAGGGGAACCAGCCCCAGCATTTT.

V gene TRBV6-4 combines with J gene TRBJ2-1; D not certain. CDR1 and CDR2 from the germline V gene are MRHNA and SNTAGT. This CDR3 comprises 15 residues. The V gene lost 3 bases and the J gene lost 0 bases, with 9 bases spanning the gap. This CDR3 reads CASSDRSSSYNEQFF. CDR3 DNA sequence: TGTGCCAGCAGTGATCGGTCTAGCTCCTACAATGAGCAGTTCTTC.

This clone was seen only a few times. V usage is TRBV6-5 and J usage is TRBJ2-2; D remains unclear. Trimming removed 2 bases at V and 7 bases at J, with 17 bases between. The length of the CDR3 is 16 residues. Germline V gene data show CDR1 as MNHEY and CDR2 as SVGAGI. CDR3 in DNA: TGTGCCAGCAGTTACGCGCGGTCCACAGTTTTCGGGGAGCTGTTTTTT. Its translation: CASSYARSTVFGELFF.

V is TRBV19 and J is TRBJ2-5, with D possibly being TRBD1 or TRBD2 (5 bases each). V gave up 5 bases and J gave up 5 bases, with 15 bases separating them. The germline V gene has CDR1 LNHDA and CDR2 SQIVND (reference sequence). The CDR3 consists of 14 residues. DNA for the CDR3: TGTGCCAGTAGTCCTTCGAGGGGCGGTGAGACCCAGTACTTC. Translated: CASSPSRGGETQYF.

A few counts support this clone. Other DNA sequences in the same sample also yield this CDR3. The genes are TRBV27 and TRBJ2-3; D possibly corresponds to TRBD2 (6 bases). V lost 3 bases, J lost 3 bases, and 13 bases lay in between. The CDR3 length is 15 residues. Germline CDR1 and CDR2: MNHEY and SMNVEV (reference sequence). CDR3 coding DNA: TGTGCCAGCAGTTTCGGGACTGGGGGGACAGATACGCAGTATTTT. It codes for CASSFGTGGTDTQYF.

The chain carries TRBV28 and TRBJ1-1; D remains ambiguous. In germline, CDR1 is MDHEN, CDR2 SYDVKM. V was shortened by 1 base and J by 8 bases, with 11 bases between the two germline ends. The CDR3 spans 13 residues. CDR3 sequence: CASSLSVPAEAFF. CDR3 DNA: TGTGCCAGCAGTTTATCTGTACCGGCGGAAGCTTTCTTT.

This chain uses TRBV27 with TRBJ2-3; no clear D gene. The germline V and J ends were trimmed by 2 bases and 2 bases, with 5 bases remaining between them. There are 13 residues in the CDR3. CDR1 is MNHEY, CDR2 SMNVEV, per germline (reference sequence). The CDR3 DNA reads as TGTGCCAGCAGTTTAACCACCACAGATACGCAGTATTTT. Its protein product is CASSLTTTDTQYF.

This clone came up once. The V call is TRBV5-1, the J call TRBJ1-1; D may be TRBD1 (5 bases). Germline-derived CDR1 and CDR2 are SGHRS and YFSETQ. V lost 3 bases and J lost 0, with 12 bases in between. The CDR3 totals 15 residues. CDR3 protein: CASSWGKGMNTEAFF. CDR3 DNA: TGCGCCAGCAGCTGGGGTAAGGGGATGAACACTGAAGCTTTCTTT.

The CDR3 nucleotides read TGCGCCAGCAGCTACGGTCTATACGGGGCTAACTATGGCTACACCTTC. Translated, it gives CASSYGLYGANYGYTF. The V gene is TRBV5-1, the J gene TRBJ1-2; D not certain. Germline V lookup: CDR1 SGHRS, CDR2 YFSETQ. The ends were cut back, 3 bases at V and 0 bases at J, with 15 bases in the middle. This CDR3 has 16 residues.

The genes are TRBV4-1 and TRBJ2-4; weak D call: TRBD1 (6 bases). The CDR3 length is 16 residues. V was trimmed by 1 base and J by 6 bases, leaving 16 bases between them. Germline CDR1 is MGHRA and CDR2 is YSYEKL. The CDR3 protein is CASSQVAGTLGNIQYF. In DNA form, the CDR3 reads TGCGCCAGCAGCCAAGTAGCCGGGACATTGGGAAACATTCAGTACTTC.

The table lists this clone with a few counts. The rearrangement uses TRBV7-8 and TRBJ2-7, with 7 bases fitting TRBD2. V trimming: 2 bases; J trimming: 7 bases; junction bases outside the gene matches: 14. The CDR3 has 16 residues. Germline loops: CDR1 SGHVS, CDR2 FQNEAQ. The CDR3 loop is CASSLRISTSGGEQYF. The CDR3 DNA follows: TGTGCCAGCAGCTTACGGATTAGTACCTCGGGGGGAGAGCAGTACTTC.

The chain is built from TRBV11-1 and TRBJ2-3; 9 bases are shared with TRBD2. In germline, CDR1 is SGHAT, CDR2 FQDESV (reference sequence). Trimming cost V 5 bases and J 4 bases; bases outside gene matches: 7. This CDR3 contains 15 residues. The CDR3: CASSLIAGVADTQYF. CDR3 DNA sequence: TGTGCCAGCAGCCTCATAGCGGGAGTTGCAGATACGCAGTATTTT.

CDR3 nucleotides: TGTGCCAGCAGTGCCCCGGGACTAGGGTTCTCCGGGGAGCTGTTTTTT. Amino acids: CASSAPGLGFSGELFF. This chain joins TRBV27 and TRBJ2-2; 8 bases fit TRBD2. The CDR3 covers 16 residues. CDR1 is MNHEY, CDR2 SMNVEV, per germline (reference sequence). V dropped 5 bases and J dropped 6; count of bases not matched to a gene: 11.

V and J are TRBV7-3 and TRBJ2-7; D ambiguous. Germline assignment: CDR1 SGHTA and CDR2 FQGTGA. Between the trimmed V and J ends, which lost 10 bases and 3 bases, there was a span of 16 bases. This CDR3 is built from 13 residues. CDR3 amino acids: CAIYPGDFYEQYF. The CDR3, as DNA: TGTGCCATCTACCCAGGAGACTTCTACGAGCAGTACTTC.

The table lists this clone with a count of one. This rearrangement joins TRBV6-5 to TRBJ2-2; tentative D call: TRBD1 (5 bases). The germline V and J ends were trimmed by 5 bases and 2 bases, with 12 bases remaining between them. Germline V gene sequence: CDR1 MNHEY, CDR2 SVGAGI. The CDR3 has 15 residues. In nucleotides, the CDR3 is TGTGCCAGCAGTCGCACGACAGTTAACACCGGGGAGCTGTTTTTT. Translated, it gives CASSRTTVNTGELFF.

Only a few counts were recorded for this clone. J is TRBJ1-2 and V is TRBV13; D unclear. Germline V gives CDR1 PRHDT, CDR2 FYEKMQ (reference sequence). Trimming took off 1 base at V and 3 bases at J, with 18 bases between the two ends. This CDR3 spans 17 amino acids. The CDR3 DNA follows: TGTGCCAGCAGCTTAGTGTTACTACCCCCAGAAGACTATGGCTACACCTTC. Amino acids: CASSLVLLPPEDYGYTF.

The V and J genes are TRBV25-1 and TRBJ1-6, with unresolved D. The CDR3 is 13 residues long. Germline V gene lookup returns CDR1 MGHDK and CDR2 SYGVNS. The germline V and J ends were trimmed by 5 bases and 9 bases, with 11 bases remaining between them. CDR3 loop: CASSLPTGSPLHF. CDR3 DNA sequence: TGTGCCAGCAGTCTCCCGACTGGTTCACCCCTCCACTTT.

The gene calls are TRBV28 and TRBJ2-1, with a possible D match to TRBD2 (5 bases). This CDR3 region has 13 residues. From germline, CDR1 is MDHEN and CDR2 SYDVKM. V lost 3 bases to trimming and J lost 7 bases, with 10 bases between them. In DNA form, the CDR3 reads TGTGCCAGCAGTTTGAGGGAGACGAATGAGCAGTTCTTC. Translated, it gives CASSLRETNEQFF.

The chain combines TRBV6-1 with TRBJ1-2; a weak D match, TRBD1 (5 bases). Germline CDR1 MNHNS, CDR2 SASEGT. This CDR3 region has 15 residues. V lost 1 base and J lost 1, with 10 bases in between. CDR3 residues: CASSEVKTVNYGYTF. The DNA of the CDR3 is TGTGCCAGCAGTGAAGTTAAGACAGTTAACTATGGCTACACCTTC.

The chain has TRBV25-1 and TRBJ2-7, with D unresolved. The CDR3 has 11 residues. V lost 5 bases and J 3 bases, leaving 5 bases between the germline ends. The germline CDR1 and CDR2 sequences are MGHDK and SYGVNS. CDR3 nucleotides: TGTGCCAGCAGTTTCTACTACGAGCAGTACTTC. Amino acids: CASSFYYEQYF.

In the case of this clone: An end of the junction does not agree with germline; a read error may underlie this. CDR3 protein: CAWSVGSAGHF. As DNA, the CDR3 is TGTGCCTGGAGTGTAGGGTCGGCAGGACACTTC. This chain links TRBV30 with TRBJ1-2; weak D call: TRBD1 (5 bases). Germline CDR1 reads GTSNPN; CDR2 reads SVGIG (reference sequence). There are 11 residues in the CDR3.